The 5 T cell receptor beta chains reported below all come from one sample, sequenced in a study of molecular identifiers for immune sequencing clone quantification. TCRdb used MiXCR to reprocess the PCR reads, holding one entry per CDR3 protein. The repertoire holds approximately 630,000 distinct CDR3 sequences, 25% seen once, with about 0.78% in the top ten. The material sequenced was naive CD8+ T cells from blood, with Jurkat cell RNA spiked in. This sample's subset: FACS-sorted CD8+CD4-CCR7+CD45RA+ naive T cells. The receptor set was obtained from a human donor in good health. Some libraries in this study had Jurkat cell RNA spiked in.

The table lists this clonotype with many counts. J is TRBJ2-1 and V is TRBV20-1, with D uncertain. CDR1 is DFQATT, CDR2 SNEGSKA, per germline (reference sequence). Trimming cost V 5 bases and J 6 bases, with 23 bases left between them. CDR3 length: 16 residues. The CDR3 loop reads CSASEIKLDRVNEQFF. CDR3 in DNA: TGCAGTGCTTCCGAGATAAAGTTGGATCGGGTCAATGAGCAGTTCTTC.

This clonotype was observed many times. V gene TRBV19 combines with J gene TRBJ1-5; D is uncertain. The germline CDR1 and CDR2 sequences are LNHDA and SQIVND (reference sequence). CDR3 length equals 14 residues. Trimming pared 2 bases from V and 3 bases from J, leaving 8 bases between. Here the CDR3 DNA reads TGTGCCAGTAGTATAACGCAAATCAATCAGCCCCAGCATTTT. Translation gives CASSITQINQPQHF. The full variable domain, its missing parts supplied by reference TRBV19 and TRBJ1-5, is DGGITQSPKYLFRKEGQNVTLSCEQNLNHDAMYWYRQDPGQGLRLIYYSQIVNDFQKGDIAEGYSVSREKKESFPLTVTSAQKNPTAFYLCASSITQINQPQHFGDGTRLSIL.

This clonotype came up once. A clone one base away is much larger, so this may be a read error. The chain is built from TRBV29-1 and TRBJ2-5; D remains unclear. The CDR3 loop spans 15 amino acids. Germline V CDR1 and CDR2: SQVTM, ANQGSEA. Trimming removed 6 bases from V and 5 bases from J, with 22 bases in between. The chain's CDR3 is CSVVLDLSFFETQYF. For the CDR3, the DNA is TGCAGCGTCGTCTTAGACCTTTCCTTCTTTGAGACCCAGTACTTC.

The sample holds a few counts of this clonotype. The genes are TRBV6-2 or TRBV6-3 and TRBJ2-7; TRBD1 might be the D (6 bases). The germline gives CDR1 MNHEY, CDR2 SVGEGT. This CDR3 is built from 14 residues. V was shortened by 6 bases and J by 2 bases, with 14 bases between the two germline ends. DNA of the CDR3: TGTGCCAGCAGCCAGAACGGACAGCCCTACGAGCAGTACTTC. This sequence encodes CASSQNGQPYEQYF.

This clonotype has just one count. A much larger clone lies one base from this, so it may be a read error. This chain connects TRBV6-6 to TRBJ1-6; 8 nucleotides align to TRBD1. CDR3 length: 18 residues. Germline lookup yields CDR1 MNHNY and CDR2 SVGAGI (reference sequence). Trimming took 4 bases from V and 2 from J; bases not matched to a gene: 10. The CDR3 sequence is CASSSPPDRGTYNSPLHF. DNA for the CDR3: TGTGCCAGCAGTTCTCCTCCCGACAGGGGAACCTATAATTCACCCCTCCACTTT.